The 16 T cell receptor beta chains below come from one sample, sequenced in a study of cytomegalovirus exposure and HLA in healthy donors. Using immunoSEQ multiplex PCR, the repertoire was profiled, and TCRdb retains in-frame clones only, with some absent. The sample consists of approximately 150,000 clones, about nine tenths of them appearing once. The sample taken for sequencing was PBMCs. The receptor set was obtained from a man aged 18 to 30 in good health and CMV-seropositive.

V usage is TRBV6-6 and J usage is TRBJ1-1; D possibly corresponds to TRBD1 (5 bases). Germline assignment: CDR1 MNHNY and CDR2 SVGAGI (reference sequence). The CDR3 length is 16 residues. Trimming left V 3 bases short and J 0 bases short, with 14 bases between. The CDR3 here is CASSYELWTLNTEAFF. As DNA, the CDR3 is TGTGCCAGCAGTTATGAACTGTGGACATTGAACACTGAAGCTTTCTTT.

The J gene is TRBJ1-2, the V gene TRBV11-2; weak D call: TRBD1 (5 bases). Germline CDR1 SGHAT, CDR2 FQNNGV. The CDR3 totals 14 residues. The germline V and J ends were trimmed by 2 bases and 0 bases, with 7 bases remaining between them. The CDR3 DNA follows: TGTGCCAGCAGCTTACTCAGGGCTAACTATGGCTACACCTTC. Its protein is CASSLLRANYGYTF. Looking up the rest from reference TRBV11-2 and TRBJ1-2 gives the full variable domain: EAGVAQSPRYKIIEKRQSVAFWCNPISGHATLYWYQQILGQGPKLLIQFQNNGVVDDSQLPKDRFSAERLKGVDSTLKIQPAKLEDSAVYLCASSLLRANYGYTFGSGTRLTVV.

The chain joins TRBV6-6 to TRBJ1-1; 11 nucleotides match TRBD1. This CDR3 spans 14 amino acids. The ends lost 6 bases at V and 4 bases at J; junction bases unmatched: 4. Looked up from germline, CDR1 is MNHNY and CDR2 is SVGAGI (reference sequence). DNA for the CDR3: TGTGCCAGCAGAGGACAGGGGGCCGGCACTGAAGCTTTCTTT. Translation gives CASRGQGAGTEAFF.

The chain couples TRBV5-1 to TRBJ2-1, with D possibly being TRBD2 (7 bases). Germline assignment: CDR1 SGHRS and CDR2 YFSETQ. V lost 4 bases, J lost 4 bases, and 18 bases lay in between. The CDR3 is 16 amino acids. The CDR3 spells CASSPMGASGYNEQFF. Written as DNA, the CDR3 is TGCGCCAGCAGCCCGATGGGGGCTAGCGGATACAATGAGCAGTTCTTC.

The chain is built from TRBV29-1 and TRBJ2-5; 7 nucleotides agree with TRBD2. V shed 3 bases and J 0 bases; nucleotides not matched to a gene: 10. The CDR3 is 16 amino acids. Looked up from germline, CDR1 is SQVTM and CDR2 is ANQGSEA. The CDR3 DNA sequence: TGCAGCGTTGACGGGGGGAGGGTTTTATACCAAGAGACCCAGTACTTC. The encoded protein is CSVDGGRVLYQETQYF.

The sample holds a few counts of this clone. This chain uses TRBV7-7 with TRBJ2-7; 7 positions agree with TRBD1. V was pared by 5 bases and J by 6 bases, with 7 bases of the junction left unmatched. The CDR3 sequence is 13 residues long. The germline V gene has CDR1 SSHAT and CDR2 FNYEAQ (reference sequence). Here the CDR3 reads CASSLDRAAEQYF. The DNA of the CDR3 is TGTGCCAGCAGCCTAGACAGGGCGGCCGAGCAGTACTTC.

This rearrangement joins TRBV14 to TRBJ2-2; 13 bases are shared with TRBD2. Germline V gene lookup returns CDR1 SGHDN and CDR2 FVKESK. V was clipped by 4 bases and J by 5 bases; unmatched bases: 4. This CDR3 comprises 16 residues. CDR3 sequence reads: CASSPGLAGSTGELFF. In DNA, the CDR3 is TGTGCCAGCAGCCCGGGACTAGCGGGGAGTACCGGGGAGCTGTTTTTT.

This sequence joins TRBV5-1 and TRBJ1-5; D possibly corresponds to TRBD1 (6 bases). This CDR3 spans 15 amino acids. From germline, CDR1 is SGHRS and CDR2 YFSETQ. Trimming removed 0 bases at V and 3 bases at J, with 10 bases between. The CDR3 DNA follows: TGCGCCAGCAGCTTGGGCAGGGGCAACAATCAGCCCCAGCATTTT. It yields the protein CASSLGRGNNQPQHF.

This rearrangement joins TRBV7-2 to TRBJ2-7; maybe TRBD2 (6 bases). Trimming removed 1 base from V and 3 bases from J, with 10 bases in between. The germline CDR1 and CDR2 sequences are SGHTA and FQGNSA. The CDR3 runs to 14 residues. The CDR3 spells CASSLVGGNYEQYF. The DNA of the CDR3 is TGTGCCAGCAGCTTAGTCGGGGGTAACTACGAGCAGTACTTC.

A few counts support this clone. V gene TRBV18 combines with J gene TRBJ2-2; the match to TRBD2 covers 7 bases. Germline lookup yields CDR1 KGHSH and CDR2 LQKENI. There are 17 residues in the CDR3. After removal of 4 bases from V and 6 bases from J, the junction contained 14 bases not matched to a gene. The CDR3 nucleotides read TGTGCCAGCTCACTCACCCAGCGGGAAGTGGTACCCGGGGAGCTGTTTTTT. It codes for CASSLTQREVVPGELFF.

This clone was seen a single time. This chain joins TRBV14 and TRBJ2-1, with 9 bases fitting TRBD1. This CDR3 spans 13 amino acids. Germline V lookup: CDR1 SGHDN, CDR2 FVKESK. V trimming: 6 bases; J trimming: 8 bases; junction bases outside the gene matches: 5. CDR3 nucleotide sequence: TGTGCCAGCAGTGCTAACAGGGGGCATGAGCAGTTCTTC. Translating gives CASSANRGHEQFF. Together with reference TRBV14 and TRBJ2-1, the CDR3 gives the full variable domain: EAGVTQFPSHSVIEKGQTVTLRCDPISGHDNLYWYRRVMGKEIKFLLHFVKESKQDESGMPNNRFLAERTGGTYSTLKVQPAELEDSGVYFCASSANRGHEQFFGPGTRLTVL.

This clone was seen a single time. The rearrangement joins TRBV11-2 to TRBJ2-5, with a possible D match to TRBD1 (6 bases). Germline-derived CDR1 and CDR2 are SGHAT and FQNNGV. The CDR3 contains 14 residues. Deletions cut 1 base from V and 5 bases from J, with 11 bases between. Here the CDR3 reads CASSLAGGGETQYF. The CDR3 nucleotides are TGTGCCAGCAGCTTAGCTGGTGGGGGCGAGACCCAGTACTTC. Using reference TRBV11-2 and TRBJ2-5 for the parts outside the CDR3, the full variable domain is EAGVAQSPRYKIIEKRQSVAFWCNPISGHATLYWYQQILGQGPKLLIQFQNNGVVDDSQLPKDRFSAERLKGVDSTLKIQPAKLEDSAVYLCASSLAGGGETQYFGPGTRLLVL.

This chain links TRBV11-2 with TRBJ1-4, with 7 bases fitting TRBD1. The V gene end was trimmed by 1 base and the J gene end by 5 bases; junction bases not matched to a gene: 1. CDR1 is SGHAT and CDR2 is FQNNGV in the germline V gene. The CDR3 contains 14 residues. CDR3 region: CASSLVGGNEKLFF. The CDR3 DNA sequence: TGTGCCAGCAGCTTAGTAGGGGGCAATGAAAAACTGTTTTTT.

V and J are TRBV19 and TRBJ2-7, with 7 bases fitting TRBD2. The CDR3 sequence is 15 residues long. CDR1 is LNHDA, CDR2 SQIVND, per germline (reference sequence). The trim removed 3 bases at V and 0 bases at J, leaving 5 bases unmatched. The DNA for the CDR3 is TGTGCCAGTAGTATGGGGGGGATGGGCTCCTACGAGCAGTACTTC. It is translated as CASSMGGMGSYEQYF.

The chain combines TRBV30 with TRBJ2-3; D remains unclear. V was clipped by 6 bases and J by 3 bases, with 16 bases between them. Per germline, CDR1 GTSNPN and CDR2 SVGIG (reference sequence). The CDR3 totals 14 residues. CDR3 in amino acids: CACTSGHGTDTQYF. CDR3 sequence (DNA): TGTGCCTGCACAAGTGGGCACGGAACAGATACGCAGTATTTT.

The chain combines TRBV5-4 with TRBJ1-1; D not certain. The CDR3 extends over 14 amino acids. Germline lookup yields CDR1 SGHNT and CDR2 YYREEE (reference sequence). The V and J ends lost 4 bases and 1 base respectively, with 11 bases between them. The CDR3 DNA reads as TGTGCCAGCAGCCCTGGGCCCCAGAACACTGAAGCTTTCTTT. Translating gives CASSPGPQNTEAFF. Full variable domain (rest looked up from reference TRBV5-4 and TRBJ1-1): ETGVTQSPTHLIKTRGQQVTLRCSSQSGHNTVSWYQQALGQGPQFIFQYYREEENGRGNFPPRFSGLQFPNYSSELNVNALELDDSALYLCASSPGPQNTEAFFGQGTRLTVV.